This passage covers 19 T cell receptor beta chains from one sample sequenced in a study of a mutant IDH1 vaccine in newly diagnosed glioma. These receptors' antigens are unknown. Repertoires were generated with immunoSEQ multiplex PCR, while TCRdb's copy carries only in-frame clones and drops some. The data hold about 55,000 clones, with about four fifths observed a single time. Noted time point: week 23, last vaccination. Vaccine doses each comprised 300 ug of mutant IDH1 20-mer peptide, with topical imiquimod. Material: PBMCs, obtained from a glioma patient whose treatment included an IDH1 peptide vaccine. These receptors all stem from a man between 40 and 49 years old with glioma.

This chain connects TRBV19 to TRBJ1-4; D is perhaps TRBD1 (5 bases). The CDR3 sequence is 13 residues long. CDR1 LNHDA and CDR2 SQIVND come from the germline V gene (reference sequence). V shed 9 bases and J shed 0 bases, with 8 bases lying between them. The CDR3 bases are TGTGCCAGCCGGGACGCAACTAATGAAAAACTGTTTTTT. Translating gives CASRDATNEKLFF.

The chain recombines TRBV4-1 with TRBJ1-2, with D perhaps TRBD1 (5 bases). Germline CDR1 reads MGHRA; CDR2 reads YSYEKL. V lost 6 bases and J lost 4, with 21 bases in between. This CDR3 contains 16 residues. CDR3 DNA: TGCGCCAGCAGTCTAAAGCCCTTGCAGGGTATCTATGGCTACACCTTC. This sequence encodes CASSLKPLQGIYGYTF.

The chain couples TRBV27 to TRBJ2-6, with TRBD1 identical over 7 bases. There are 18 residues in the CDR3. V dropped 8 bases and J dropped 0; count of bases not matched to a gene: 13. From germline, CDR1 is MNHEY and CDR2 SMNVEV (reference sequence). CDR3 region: CASGEHRGSSSGANVLTF. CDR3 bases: TGTGCCAGCGGGGAGCACAGGGGCTCGAGCTCTGGGGCCAACGTCCTGACTTTC.

CDR3: CASSPRIARYQETQYF. The CDR3 bases are TGTGCCAGCAGCCCACGAATAGCGCGGTACCAAGAGACCCAGTACTTC. This chain connects TRBV11-1 to TRBJ2-5; D may be TRBD2 (5 bases). V was clipped by 5 bases and J by 0 bases, with 16 bases between them. The CDR3 sequence is 16 residues long. The V gene's germline CDR1 is SGHAT and CDR2 FQDESV (reference sequence).

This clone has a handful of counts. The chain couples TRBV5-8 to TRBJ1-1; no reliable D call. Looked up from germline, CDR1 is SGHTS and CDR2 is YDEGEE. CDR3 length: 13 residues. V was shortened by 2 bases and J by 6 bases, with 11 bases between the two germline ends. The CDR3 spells CASSFLGMPEAFF. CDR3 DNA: TGTGCCAGCAGCTTTTTAGGGATGCCTGAAGCTTTCTTT.

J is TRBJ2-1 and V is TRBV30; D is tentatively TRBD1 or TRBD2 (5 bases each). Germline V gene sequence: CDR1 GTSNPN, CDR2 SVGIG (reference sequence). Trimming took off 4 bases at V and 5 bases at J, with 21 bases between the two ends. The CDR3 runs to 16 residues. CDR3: CAWKSLLGGGHNEQFF. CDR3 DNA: TGTGCCTGGAAATCCCTCCTAGGTGGGGGACACAATGAGCAGTTCTTC. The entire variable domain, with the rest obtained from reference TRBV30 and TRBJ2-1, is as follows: SQTIHQWPATLVQPVGSPLSLECTVEGTSNPNLYWYRQAAGRGLQLLFYSVGIGQISSEVPQNLSASRPQDRQFILSSKKLLLSDSGFYLCAWKSLLGGGHNEQFFGPGTRLTVL.

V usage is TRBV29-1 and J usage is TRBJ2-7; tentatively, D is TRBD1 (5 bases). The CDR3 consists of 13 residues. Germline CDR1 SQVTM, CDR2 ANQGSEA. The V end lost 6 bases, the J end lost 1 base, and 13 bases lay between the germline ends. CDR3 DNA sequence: TGCAGCGTGACTGCCGACAGTTCCTACGAGCAGTACTTC. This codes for CSVTADSSYEQYF.

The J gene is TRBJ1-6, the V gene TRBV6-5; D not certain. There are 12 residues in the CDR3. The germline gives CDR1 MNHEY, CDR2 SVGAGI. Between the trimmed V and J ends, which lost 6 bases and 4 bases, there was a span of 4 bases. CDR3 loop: CASRQYNSPLHF. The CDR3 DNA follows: TGTGCCAGCAGGCAGTATAATTCACCCCTCCACTTT.

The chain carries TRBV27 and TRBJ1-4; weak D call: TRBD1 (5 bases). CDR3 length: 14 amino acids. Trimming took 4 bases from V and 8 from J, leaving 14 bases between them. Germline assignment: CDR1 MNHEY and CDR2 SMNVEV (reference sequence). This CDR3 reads CASSWTRFREKLFF. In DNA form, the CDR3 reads TGTGCCAGCAGTTGGACACGGTTTCGAGAAAAACTGTTTTTT.

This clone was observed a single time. CDR3 residues: CSAVGGGETQYF. CDR3 nucleotide sequence: TGCAGCGCCGTAGGGGGCGGTGAGACCCAGTACTTC. The chain recombines TRBV29-1 with TRBJ2-5; 7 positions match TRBD1. CDR1 and CDR2 from the germline V gene are SQVTM and ANQGSEA. Trimming at V came to 7 bases and at J to 5 bases, leaving 7 bases not matched to a gene. This CDR3 region has 12 residues. Together with reference TRBV29-1 and TRBJ2-5, the CDR3 gives the full variable domain: SAVISQKPSRDICQRGTSLTIQCQVDSQVTMMFWYRQQPGQSLTLIATANQGSEATYESGFVIDKFPISRPNLTFSTLTVSNMSPEDSSIYLCSAVGGGETQYFGPGTRLLVL.

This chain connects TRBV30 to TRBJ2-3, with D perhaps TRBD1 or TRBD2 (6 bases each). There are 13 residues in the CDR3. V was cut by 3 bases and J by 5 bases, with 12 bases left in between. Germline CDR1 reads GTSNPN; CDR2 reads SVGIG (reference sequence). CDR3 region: CAWRGGLRDTQYF. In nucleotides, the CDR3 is TGTGCCTGGAGGGGGGGCTTAAGAGATACGCAGTATTTT.

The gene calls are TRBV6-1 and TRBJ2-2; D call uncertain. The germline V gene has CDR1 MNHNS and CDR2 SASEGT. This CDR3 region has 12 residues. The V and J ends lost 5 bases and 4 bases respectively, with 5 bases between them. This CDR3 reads CASSHSTGELFF. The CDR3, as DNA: TGTGCCAGCAGTCATAGCACCGGGGAGCTGTTTTTT.

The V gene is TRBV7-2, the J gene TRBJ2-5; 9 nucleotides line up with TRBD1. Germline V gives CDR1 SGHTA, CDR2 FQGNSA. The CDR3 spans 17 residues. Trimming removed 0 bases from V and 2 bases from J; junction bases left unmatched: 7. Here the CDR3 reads CASSLATGTGKQETQYF. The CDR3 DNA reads TGTGCCAGCAGCTTAGCAACCGGGACAGGGAAACAAGAGACCCAGTACTTC.

The CDR3 DNA reads TGTGCCAGCAGTCAGGGGGCGAACACCGGGGAGCTGTTTTTT. It codes for CASSQGANTGELFF. This chain joins TRBV7-3 and TRBJ2-2; 7 bases are shared with TRBD1. Losses at the gene ends were 6 bases for V and 0 bases for J; bases not matched to a gene: 1. Germline V gene sequence: CDR1 SGHTA, CDR2 FQGTGA. This CDR3 contains 14 residues. The whole variable domain, filled in from reference TRBV7-3 and TRBJ2-2, reads GAGVSQTPSNKVTEKGKYVELRCDPISGHTALYWYRQSLGQGPEFLIYFQGTGAADDSGLPNDRFFAVRPEGSVSTLKIQRTERGDSAVYLCASSQGANTGELFFGEGSRLTVL.

CDR3 sequence (DNA): TGTGCCAGCAGTTACTCCGGAGGGAGCCGATCCTACGAGCAGTACTTC. This codes for CASSYSGGSRSYEQYF. The chain links TRBV6-6 to TRBJ2-7; D is perhaps TRBD2 (6 bases). CDR1 MNHNY and CDR2 SVGAGI come from the germline V gene (reference sequence). The CDR3 contains 16 residues. The ends were cut back, 0 bases at V and 1 base at J, with 13 bases in the middle.

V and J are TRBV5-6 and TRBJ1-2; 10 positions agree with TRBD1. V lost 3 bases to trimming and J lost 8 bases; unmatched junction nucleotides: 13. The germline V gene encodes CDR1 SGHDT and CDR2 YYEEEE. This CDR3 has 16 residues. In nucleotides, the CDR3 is TGTGCCAGCAGCTCTGATCACCCGGACAGGGGGTTCGGCTACACCTTC. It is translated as CASSSDHPDRGFGYTF.

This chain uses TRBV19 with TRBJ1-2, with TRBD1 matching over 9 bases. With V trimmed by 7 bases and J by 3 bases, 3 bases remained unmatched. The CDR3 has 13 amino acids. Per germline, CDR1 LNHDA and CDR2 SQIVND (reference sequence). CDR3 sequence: CASTRQGDYGYTF. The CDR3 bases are TGTGCCAGTACCAGACAGGGGGACTATGGCTACACCTTC.

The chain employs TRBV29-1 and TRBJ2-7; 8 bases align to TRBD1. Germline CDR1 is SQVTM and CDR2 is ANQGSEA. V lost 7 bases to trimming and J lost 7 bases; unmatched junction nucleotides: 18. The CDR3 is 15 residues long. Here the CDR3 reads CSALLTGAPGLEQYF. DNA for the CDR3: TGCAGCGCTCTCCTGACAGGGGCCCCTGGACTGGAGCAGTACTTC.

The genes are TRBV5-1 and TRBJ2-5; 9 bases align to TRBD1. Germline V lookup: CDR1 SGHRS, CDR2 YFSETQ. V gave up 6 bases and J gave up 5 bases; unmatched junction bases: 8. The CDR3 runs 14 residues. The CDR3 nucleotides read TGCGCCAGCAACCCCGGGACAGGGAGCGAGACCCAGTACTTC. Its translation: CASNPGTGSETQYF. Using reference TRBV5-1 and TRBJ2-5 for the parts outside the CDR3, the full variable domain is KAGVTQTPRYLIKTRGQQVTLSCSPISGHRSVSWYQQTPGQGLQFLFEYFSETQRNKGNFPGRFSGRQFSNSRSEMNVSTLELGDSALYLCASNPGTGSETQYFGPGTRLLVL.